This T cell receptor (beta chain) derives from a study of cytomegalovirus exposure and HLA in healthy donors. General study findings and limits: In a later analysis, a genetic analysis reported fewer productive-TCR N-insertions in an Asian-associated ancestry cluster than the cohort average. Most sequenced TCRs were rare (though some public TCRs occurred in many donors).

13 Jbeta primers and 60 Vbeta primers were used for the PCR. Per the original data handling: There were 80 million to 95 million unique TCR beta chains by a later count, and approximately 10 million of them were shared. TCRdb's table, derived via immunoSEQ multiplex PCR, lists solely in-frame clones and lacks some. V, J and clone size are taken as reported in that table, and D and trimming were inferred from the DNA itself. The profile shows under 140,000 clones, about three quarters of them singletons. This CDR3 comprises 14 residues. Germline values: CDR1 MDHEN, CDR2 SYDVKM. V lost 3 bases and J 2 bases, leaving 10 bases between the germline ends. Comment on this clone: Its target is unknown.

The rearrangement uses TRBV28 and TRBJ1-2; no clear D. Material for sequencing was PBMCs. The clonotype originates from a woman aged 55-70 years in good health and CMV-seropositive. CDR3 amino acids: CASSFGAENYGYTF. CDR3 nucleotide sequence: TGTGCCAGCAGTTTCGGAGCCGAGAACTATGGCTACACCTTC.